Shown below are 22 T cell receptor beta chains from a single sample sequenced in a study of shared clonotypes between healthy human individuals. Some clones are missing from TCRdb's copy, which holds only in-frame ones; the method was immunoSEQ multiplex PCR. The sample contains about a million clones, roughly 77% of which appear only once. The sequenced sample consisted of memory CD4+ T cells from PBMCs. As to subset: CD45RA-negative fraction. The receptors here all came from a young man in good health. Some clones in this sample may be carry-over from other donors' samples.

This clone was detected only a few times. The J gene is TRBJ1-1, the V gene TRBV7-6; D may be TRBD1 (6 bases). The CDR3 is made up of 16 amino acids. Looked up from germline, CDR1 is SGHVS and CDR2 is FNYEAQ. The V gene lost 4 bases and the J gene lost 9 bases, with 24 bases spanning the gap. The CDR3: CASSWTLGRGGLKAFF. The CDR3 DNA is TGTGCCAGCAGCTGGACCCTAGGCAGGGGAGGACTAAAAGCTTTCTTT.

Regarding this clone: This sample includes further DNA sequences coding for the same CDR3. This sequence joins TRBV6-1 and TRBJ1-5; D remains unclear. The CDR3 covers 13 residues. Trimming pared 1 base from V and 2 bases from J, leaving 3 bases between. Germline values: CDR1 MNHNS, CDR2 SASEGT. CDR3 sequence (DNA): TGTGCCAGCAGTGAAGTCGGCAATCAGCCCCAGCATTTT. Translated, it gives CASSEVGNQPQHF.

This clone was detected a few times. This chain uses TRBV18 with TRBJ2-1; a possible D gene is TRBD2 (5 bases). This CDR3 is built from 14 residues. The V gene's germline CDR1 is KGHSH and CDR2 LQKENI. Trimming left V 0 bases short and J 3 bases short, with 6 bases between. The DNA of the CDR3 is TGTGCCAGCTCACCACCGACTAACTACAATGAGCAGTTCTTC. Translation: CASSPPTNYNEQFF.

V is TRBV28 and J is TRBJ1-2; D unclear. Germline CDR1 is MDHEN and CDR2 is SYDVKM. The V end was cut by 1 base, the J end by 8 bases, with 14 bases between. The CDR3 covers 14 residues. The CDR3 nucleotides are TGTGCCAGCAGTTTATCCAAGCCCCCACCAGGCTACACCTTC. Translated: CASSLSKPPPGYTF.

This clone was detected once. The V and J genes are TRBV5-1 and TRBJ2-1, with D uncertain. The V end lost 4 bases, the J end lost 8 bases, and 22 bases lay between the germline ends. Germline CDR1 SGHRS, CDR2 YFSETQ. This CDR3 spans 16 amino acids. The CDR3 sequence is CASSLGLRNRGDEQFF. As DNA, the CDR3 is TGCGCCAGCAGCCTGGGCTTGCGGAACAGAGGCGATGAGCAGTTCTTC. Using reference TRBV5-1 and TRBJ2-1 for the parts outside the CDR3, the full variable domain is KAGVTQTPRYLIKTRGQQVTLSCSPISGHRSVSWYQQTPGQGLQFLFEYFSETQRNKGNFPGRFSGRQFSNSRSEMNVSTLELGDSALYLCASSLGLRNRGDEQFFGPGTRLTVL.

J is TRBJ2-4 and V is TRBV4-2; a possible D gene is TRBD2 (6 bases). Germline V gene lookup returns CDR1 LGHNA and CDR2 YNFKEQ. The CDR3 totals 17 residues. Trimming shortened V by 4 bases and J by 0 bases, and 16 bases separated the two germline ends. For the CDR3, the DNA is TGTGCCAGCAGCCTCGCCCGGGAGAGGTTAGCCAAAAACATTCAGTACTTC. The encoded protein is CASSLARERLAKNIQYF.

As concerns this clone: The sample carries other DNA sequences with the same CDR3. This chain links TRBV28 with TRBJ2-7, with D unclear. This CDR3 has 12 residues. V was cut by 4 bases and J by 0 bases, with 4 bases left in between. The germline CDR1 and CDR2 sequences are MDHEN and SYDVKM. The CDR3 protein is CASSSSSYEQYF. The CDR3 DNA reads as TGTGCCAGCAGTTCGAGCTCCTACGAGCAGTACTTC.

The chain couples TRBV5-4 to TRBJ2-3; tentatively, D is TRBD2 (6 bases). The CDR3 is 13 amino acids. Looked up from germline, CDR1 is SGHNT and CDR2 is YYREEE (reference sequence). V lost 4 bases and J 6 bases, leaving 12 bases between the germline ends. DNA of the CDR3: TGTGCCAGCAGCAGGGGCGGGGCGGATACGCAGTATTTT. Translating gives CASSRGGADTQYF.

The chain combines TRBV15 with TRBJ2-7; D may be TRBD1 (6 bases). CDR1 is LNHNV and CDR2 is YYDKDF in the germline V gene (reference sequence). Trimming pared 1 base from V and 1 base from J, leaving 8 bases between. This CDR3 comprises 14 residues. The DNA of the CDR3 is TGTGCCACCAGCAGAGGGGACACTTCCTACGAGCAGTACTTC. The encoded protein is CATSRGDTSYEQYF.

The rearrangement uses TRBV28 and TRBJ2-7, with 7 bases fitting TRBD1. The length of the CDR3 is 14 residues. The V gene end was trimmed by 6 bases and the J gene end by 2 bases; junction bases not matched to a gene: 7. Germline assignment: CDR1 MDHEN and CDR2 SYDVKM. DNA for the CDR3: TGTGCCAGCAGGATAGGGGGCAGTACCTACGAGCAGTACTTC. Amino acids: CASRIGGSTYEQYF. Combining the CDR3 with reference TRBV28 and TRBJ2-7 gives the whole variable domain DVKVTQSSRYLVKRTGEKVFLECVQDMDHENMFWYRQDPGLGLRLIYFSYDVKMKEKGDIPEGYSVSREKKERFSLILESASTNQTSMYLCASRIGGSTYEQYFGPGTRLTVT.

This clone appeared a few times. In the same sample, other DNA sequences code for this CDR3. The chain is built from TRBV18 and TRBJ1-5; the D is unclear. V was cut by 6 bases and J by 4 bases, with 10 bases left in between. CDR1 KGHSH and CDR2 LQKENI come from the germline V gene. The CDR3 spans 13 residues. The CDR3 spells CASSLDSNQPQHF. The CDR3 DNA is TGTGCCAGCTCGCTTGACTCAAATCAGCCCCAGCATTTT.

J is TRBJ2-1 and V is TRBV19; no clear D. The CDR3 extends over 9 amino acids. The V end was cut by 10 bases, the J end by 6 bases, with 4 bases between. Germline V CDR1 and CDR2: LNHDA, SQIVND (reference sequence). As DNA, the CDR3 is TGTGCCACCTTCAATGAGCAGTTCTTC. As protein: CATFNEQFF.

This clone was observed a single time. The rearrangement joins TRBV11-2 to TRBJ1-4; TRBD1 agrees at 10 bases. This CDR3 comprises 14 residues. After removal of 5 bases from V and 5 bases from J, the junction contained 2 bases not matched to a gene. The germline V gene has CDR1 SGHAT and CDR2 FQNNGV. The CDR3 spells CASSPGQGNEKLFF. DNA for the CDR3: TGTGCCAGCAGCCCGGGACAGGGGAATGAAAAACTGTTTTTT. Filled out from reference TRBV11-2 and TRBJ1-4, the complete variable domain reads EAGVAQSPRYKIIEKRQSVAFWCNPISGHATLYWYQQILGQGPKLLIQFQNNGVVDDSQLPKDRFSAERLKGVDSTLKIQPAKLEDSAVYLCASSPGQGNEKLFFGSGTQLSVL.

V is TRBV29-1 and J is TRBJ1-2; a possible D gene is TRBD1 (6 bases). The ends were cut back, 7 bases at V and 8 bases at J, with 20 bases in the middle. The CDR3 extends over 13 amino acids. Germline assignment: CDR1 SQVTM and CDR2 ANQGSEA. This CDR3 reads CSAQNREFQGYTF. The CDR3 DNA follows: TGCAGCGCCCAAAACAGGGAGTTTCAGGGCTACACCTTC.

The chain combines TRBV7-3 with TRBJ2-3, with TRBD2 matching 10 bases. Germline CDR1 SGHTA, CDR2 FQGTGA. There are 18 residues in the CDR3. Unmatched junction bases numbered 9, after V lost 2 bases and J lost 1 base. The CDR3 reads CASSLGVLAGDGTDTQYF. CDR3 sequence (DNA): TGTGCCAGCAGCTTAGGGGTCCTAGCGGGAGACGGCACAGATACGCAGTATTTT.

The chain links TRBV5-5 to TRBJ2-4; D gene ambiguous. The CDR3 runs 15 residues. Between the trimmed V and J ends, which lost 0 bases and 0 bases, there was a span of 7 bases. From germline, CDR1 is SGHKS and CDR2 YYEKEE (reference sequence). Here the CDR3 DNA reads TGTGCCAGCAGCTTGGGTCTCTTAGCCAAAAACATTCAGTACTTC. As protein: CASSLGLLAKNIQYF.

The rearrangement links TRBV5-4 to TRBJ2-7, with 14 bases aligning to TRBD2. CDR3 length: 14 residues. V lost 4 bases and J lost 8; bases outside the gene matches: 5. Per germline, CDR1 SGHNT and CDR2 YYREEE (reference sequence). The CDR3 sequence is CASSPGLAGVQQYF. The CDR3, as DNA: TGTGCCAGCAGCCCGGGACTAGCGGGAGTTCAGCAGTACTTC.

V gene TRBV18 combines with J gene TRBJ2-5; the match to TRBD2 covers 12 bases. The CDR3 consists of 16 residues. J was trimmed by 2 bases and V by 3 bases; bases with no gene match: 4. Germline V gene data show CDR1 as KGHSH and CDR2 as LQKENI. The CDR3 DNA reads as TGTGCCAGCTCACCGGGACTAGCGGGTTTTCAAGAGACCCAGTACTTC. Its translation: CASSPGLAGFQETQYF. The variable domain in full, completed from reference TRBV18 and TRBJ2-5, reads NAGVMQNPRHLVRRRGQEARLRCSPMKGHSHVYWYRQLPEEGLKFMVYLQKENIIDESGMPKERFSAEFPKEGPSILRIQQVVRGDSAAYFCASSPGLAGFQETQYFGPGTRLLVL.

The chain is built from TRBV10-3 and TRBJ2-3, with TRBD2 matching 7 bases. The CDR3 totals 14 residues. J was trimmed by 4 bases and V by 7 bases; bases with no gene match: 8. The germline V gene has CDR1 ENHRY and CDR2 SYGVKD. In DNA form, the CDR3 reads TGTGCCATCAACGGGGGGAGTTCCGCAGATACGCAGTATTTT. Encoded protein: CAINGGSSADTQYF.

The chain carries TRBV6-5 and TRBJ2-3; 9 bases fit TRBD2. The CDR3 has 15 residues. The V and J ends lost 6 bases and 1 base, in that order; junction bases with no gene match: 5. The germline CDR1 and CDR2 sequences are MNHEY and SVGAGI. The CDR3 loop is CASRGGRGGTDTQYF. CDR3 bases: TGTGCCAGCAGAGGCGGGAGGGGGGGCACAGATACGCAGTATTTT.

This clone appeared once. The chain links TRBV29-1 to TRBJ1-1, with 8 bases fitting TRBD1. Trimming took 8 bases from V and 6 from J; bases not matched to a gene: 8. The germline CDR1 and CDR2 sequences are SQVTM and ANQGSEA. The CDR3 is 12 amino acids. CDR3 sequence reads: CSFLTGDAEAFF. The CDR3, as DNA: TGCAGCTTTTTGACAGGGGACGCTGAAGCTTTCTTT.

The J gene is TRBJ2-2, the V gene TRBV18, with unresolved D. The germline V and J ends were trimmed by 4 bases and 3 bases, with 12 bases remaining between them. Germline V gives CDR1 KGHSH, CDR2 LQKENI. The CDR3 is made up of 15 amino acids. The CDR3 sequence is CASSLIVADTGELFF. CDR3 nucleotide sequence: TGTGCCAGCTCACTTATTGTTGCGGACACCGGGGAGCTGTTTTTT.